The clone carrying this TCR beta chain was seen only a few times. Total RNA, at least 6 micrograms per sample, came from PBMCs. The CDR3 is 15 residues long. Deletions cut 1 base from V and 1 base from J, with 10 bases between. Germline V CDR1 and CDR2: SGHTA, FQGNSA. This entry comes from a study of blood T cells in healthy people across ages. The use of a sample-barcoded 5' primer and a J-beta primer mix characterized a second PCR of roughly 6 to 11 cycles. TCRdb re-called the 5' RACE reads with MiXCR, one entry per CDR3 protein. The sample has 700,000 or so distinct CDR3 sequences; around a fifth are singletons.

The rearrangement uses TRBV7-2 and TRBJ1-1, with TRBD1 as a possible D gene (6 bases). The source material was blood. The TCR comes from a man aged 65 to 79 in good health. The CDR3 bases are TGTGCCAGCAGCTTAGTAGGCAGGGGGAACACTGAAGCTTTCTTT. Amino acids: CASSLVGRGNTEAFF.